This TCR beta chain emerged from a study of T cells in Graves' hyperthyroidism and ophthalmopathy. Amplification yielded TCR beta CDR3 regions, with RNA transcripts as the source. The TCR CDR3 first-round RT-PCR relied on the HTBI primer set. One entry per CDR3 protein results from TCRdb running MiXCR on the multiplex PCR reads. The sample shows about 480,000 distinct CDR3 sequences, around 15% of them seen only once. This clonotype was seen repeatedly, ten times or more. This CDR3 has 17 amino acids. Trimming stripped 5 bases from V and 3 bases from J, with 19 bases between. The TCR originated in a woman between 18 and 30 years old with Graves' hyperthyroidism. The V and J genes are TRBV12-3 or TRBV12-4 and TRBJ2-2; D may match TRBD1 or TRBD2 (6 bases each). The sample was blood. CDR3 residues: CASSLHMGGADTGELFF. CDR3 nucleotides: TGTGCCAGCAGTCTTCACATGGGGGGCGCCGACACCGGGGAGCTGTTTTTT.